This T cell receptor beta chain was sequenced for a study of T cells after yellow fever vaccination. Each CDR3 protein gets one entry after TCRdb re-called the 5' RACE reads with MiXCR. The table records about 200,000 distinct CDR3 sequences, approximately 3% of them present only once. There are many counts of this clonotype. The CDR3 consists of 13 residues. Germline values: CDR1 ENHRY, CDR2 SYGVKD. Trimming left V 6 bases short and J 1 base short, with 9 bases between. The sample here was CD4+ T cells sorted from PBMCs, taken 10 days after the yellow fever booster vaccination. This TCR was recovered from a man between 18 and 29 years old who received the YFV17D yellow fever vaccine. The chain combines TRBV10-3 with TRBJ2-5; D is perhaps TRBD1 (5 bases). CDR3 in DNA: TGTGCCATCAGCCTAGACAGCCAAGAGACCCAGTACTTC. Its protein is CAISLDSQETQYF.